This TCR beta chain comes out of a study of control samples from healthy donors and cancer patients. Measured with immunoSEQ multiplex PCR; TCRdb has only the in-frame clones, and not every one. The sample lists 80,000 or so clones, about 95% occurring once. The germline CDR1 and CDR2 sequences are MDHEN and SYDVKM. The CDR3 extends over 16 amino acids. The V gene end was trimmed by 6 bases and the J gene end by 5 bases; junction bases not matched to a gene: 13. This chain connects TRBV28 to TRBJ1-5; 7 nucleotides line up with TRBD1. The sample was blood. The TCR originated in a woman aged 40 to 50 in good health. The DNA of the CDR3 is TGTGCCAGCAGCCCTCTTGGGCAGGGGGATGATCAGCCCCAGCATTTT. Its protein product is CASSPLGQGDDQPQHF.